A single sample gave rise to the 11 T cell receptor beta chains below, sequenced in a study of neurological immune-mediated disorders. One entry per CDR3 protein, called by TCRdb with MiXCR from the 5' RACE reads. The data show about 41,000 distinct CDR3 sequences, roughly 15% seen once. The sample comprised CD4+ T cells from blood. The receptors originated from a woman aged 55-75 years with HTLV-1-associated myelopathy (HAM/TSP).

This chain joins TRBV10-2 and TRBJ2-5, with TRBD2 as a possible D gene (6 bases). V lost 6 bases, J lost 5 bases, and 19 bases lay in between. The germline V gene encodes CDR1 WSHSY and CDR2 SAAADI. CDR3 length: 15 amino acids. The CDR3 sequence is CASRARGLAGETQYF. Here the CDR3 DNA reads TGCGCCAGCAGGGCCAGAGGGCTCGCGGGGGAGACCCAGTACTTC.

At least ten counts were recorded for this clonotype. The J gene is TRBJ2-6, the V gene TRBV6-6; D remains unclear. Looked up from germline, CDR1 is MNHNY and CDR2 is SVGAGI (reference sequence). The ends were cut back, 2 bases at V and 0 bases at J, with 11 bases in the middle. The CDR3 covers 17 residues. CDR3 nucleotide sequence: TGTGCCAGCAGTTACAGGTCGGTCTACTCTGGGGCCAACGTCCTGACTTTC. Amino acid sequence: CASSYRSVYSGANVLTF.

This clonotype was detected many times. The chain joins TRBV21-1 to TRBJ2-4; the table names TRBD2, a call not compared with the DNA. TRBV21-1 is listed as a pseudogene. The CDR3 has 17 residues. CDR3 nucleotide sequence: TGTGCCAGCAGCAAAGGCAGGGCCAGTTGGGCCAAAAACATTCAGTACTTC. Translation: CASSKGRASWAKNIQYF.

This clonotype was detected many times. The chain carries TRBV5-6 and TRBJ1-2, with a tentative D call TRBD1 (6 bases). V shed 3 bases and J shed 5 bases, with 11 bases lying between them. Per the germline V gene, CDR1 is SGHDT and CDR2 is YYEEEE. The CDR3 runs to 13 residues. CDR3 loop: CASSSGAWYGYTF. DNA for the CDR3: TGTGCCAGCAGCTCGGGGGCTTGGTATGGCTACACCTTC.

This clonotype was seen many times. The V and J genes are TRBV5-1 and TRBJ1-1; 8 bases line up with TRBD1. The CDR3 extends over 14 amino acids. CDR1 is SGHRS and CDR2 is YFSETQ in the germline V gene. Germline trimming cut 3 bases from V and 3 bases from J; bases unmatched to any gene: 4. CDR3 region: CASSSPQGDTEAFF. The CDR3, as DNA: TGCGCCAGCAGCTCACCACAGGGGGACACTGAAGCTTTCTTT.

This clonotype was counted many times. The rearrangement uses TRBV3-1 and TRBJ1-2, with D unresolved. Germline lookup yields CDR1 LGHDT and CDR2 YNNKEL (reference sequence). CDR3 length: 16 residues. Between the trimmed V and J ends, which lost 2 bases and 0 bases, there was a span of 13 bases. The CDR3 nucleotides read TGTGCCAGCAGCCAACTAATGGCAGGAGCTAACTATGGCTACACCTTC. Its translation is CASSQLMAGANYGYTF.

This clonotype was observed at least ten times. Written as DNA, the CDR3 is TGCGCCAGCAGCTTACGAGGGGGCGTTGAAGCTTTCTTT. Translating gives CASSLRGGVEAFF. The genes are TRBV5-1 and TRBJ1-1; 7 nucleotides agree with TRBD1. With V trimmed by 2 bases and J by 7 bases, 5 bases remained unmatched. Germline V gene data show CDR1 as SGHRS and CDR2 as YFSETQ. This CDR3 has 13 amino acids.

This clonotype was picked up many times. The gene calls are TRBV12-3 or TRBV12-4 and TRBJ1-2; no definite D call. The CDR3 contains 13 residues. V shed 3 bases and J shed 8 bases, with 13 bases lying between them. The CDR3 reads CASSLDPGGGYTF. The CDR3 DNA is TGTGCCAGCAGTTTGGATCCGGGAGGAGGCTACACCTTC.

This chain's CDR3 is CASSVTGVGEQYF. CDR3 DNA sequence: TGTGCCAGCTCAGTGACAGGGGTAGGCGAGCAGTACTTC. The chain links TRBV18 to TRBJ2-7; 8 nucleotides agree with TRBD1. The CDR3 runs 13 residues. V was pared by 5 bases and J by 6 bases, with 6 bases of the junction left unmatched. The germline gives CDR1 KGHSH, CDR2 LQKENI.

This clonotype was found many times. The V and J genes are TRBV6-1 and TRBJ1-2; D is unclear. The germline V gene encodes CDR1 MNHNS and CDR2 SASEGT. The CDR3 runs to 15 residues. V lost 2 bases to trimming and J lost 0 bases, with 10 bases between them. The CDR3 loop reads CASSETLGTNYGYTF. DNA for the CDR3: TGTGCCAGCAGTGAAACGTTGGGGACTAACTATGGCTACACCTTC.

This clonotype showed up many times. CDR3 in DNA: TGTGCCAGTCCAAATCGCCGGGATGTGAACACTGAAGCTTTCTTT. Translated, it gives CASPNRRDVNTEAFF. V usage is TRBV27 and J usage is TRBJ1-1; D not resolved. The CDR3 length is 15 residues. Trimming pared 9 bases from V and 0 bases from J, leaving 17 bases between. The germline CDR1 and CDR2 sequences are MNHEY and SMNVEV (reference sequence).